A single T cell receptor beta chain is shown here with its context. CDR3 length: 15 amino acids. The V gene lost 5 bases and the J gene lost 8 bases, with 16 bases spanning the gap. Germline CDR1 is SGHTA and CDR2 is FQGNSA. The data are from a study of blood T cell repertoires in COVID-19. Repertoires were generated with immunoSEQ multiplex PCR, while TCRdb's copy carries only in-frame clones and drops some. This table holds 130,000 to 150,000 clones, around 82% found once. Sequencing was performed on peripheral blood. This sequence was found in a human donor with acute or convalescent COVID-19. The donor label of this sample is uncertain. The V call is TRBV7-2, the J call TRBJ1-6, with no clear D. Here the CDR3 reads CASSQWMSRDSPLHF. The CDR3 DNA is TGTGCCAGCAGCCAATGGATGTCACGGGATTCACCCCTCCACTTT.